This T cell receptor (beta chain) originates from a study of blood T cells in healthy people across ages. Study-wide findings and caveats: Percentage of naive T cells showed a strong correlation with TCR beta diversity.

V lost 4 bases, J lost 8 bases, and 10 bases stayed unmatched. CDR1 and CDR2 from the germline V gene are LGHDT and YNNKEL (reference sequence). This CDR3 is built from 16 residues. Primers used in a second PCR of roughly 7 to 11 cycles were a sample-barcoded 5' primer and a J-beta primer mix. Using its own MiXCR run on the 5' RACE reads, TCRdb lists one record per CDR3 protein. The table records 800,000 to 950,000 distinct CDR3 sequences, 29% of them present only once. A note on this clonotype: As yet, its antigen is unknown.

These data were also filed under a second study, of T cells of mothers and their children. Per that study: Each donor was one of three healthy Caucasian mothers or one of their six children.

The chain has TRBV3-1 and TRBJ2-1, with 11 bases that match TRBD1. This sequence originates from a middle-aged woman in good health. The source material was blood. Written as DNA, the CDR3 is TGTGCCAGCAGCCCCCGAGCCGGGACAGGGGGGGATGAGCAGTTCTTC. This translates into CASSPRAGTGGDEQFF.